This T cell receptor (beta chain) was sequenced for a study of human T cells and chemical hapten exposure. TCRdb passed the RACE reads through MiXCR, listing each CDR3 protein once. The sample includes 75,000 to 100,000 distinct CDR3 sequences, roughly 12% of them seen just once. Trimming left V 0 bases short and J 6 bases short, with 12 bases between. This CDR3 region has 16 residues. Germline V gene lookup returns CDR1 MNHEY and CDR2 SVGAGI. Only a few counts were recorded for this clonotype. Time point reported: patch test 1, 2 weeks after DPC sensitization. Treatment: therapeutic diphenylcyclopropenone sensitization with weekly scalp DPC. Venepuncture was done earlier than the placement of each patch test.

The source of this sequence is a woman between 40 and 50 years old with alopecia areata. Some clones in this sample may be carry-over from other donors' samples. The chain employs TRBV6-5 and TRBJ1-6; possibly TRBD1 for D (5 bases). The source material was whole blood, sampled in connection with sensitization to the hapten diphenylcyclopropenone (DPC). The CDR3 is CASSYSTVLSNSPLHF. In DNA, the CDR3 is TGTGCCAGCAGTTACTCGACAGTTCTAAGTAATTCACCCCTCCACTTT.